This is a list of T cell receptor beta chains from one sample in a study of CD8+ T cells in alopecia areata. The method was immunoSEQ multiplex PCR; TCRdb's version includes in-frame clones alone and lacks a portion of them. The sample has 90,000 to 130,000 clones, 45% to 60% seen once. The sequencing input was NKG2D-low CD8+ T cells sorted from blood. Source of these receptors: a human donor with alopecia areata. Each CDR3 is given with its conserved first and last residue. The D gene is left open where the match is weak. Some rows mark clone size as missing; the rest say once, few, many or name a class of expanded clone.

TRBJ1-5 | - | - | TRBV27 | CASSSTGWNQPQHF | TGTGCCAGCAGTTCAACAGGGTGGAATCAGCCCCAGCATTTT
TRBJ2-3 | - | - | TRBV27 | CASSWLRTGGTDTQYF | TGTGCCAGCAGCTGGCTTAGGACGGGCGGCACAGATACGCAGTATTTT
TRBJ2-7 | - | - | TRBV29-1 | CSVAVRGSLLTYEQYF | TGCAGCGTTGCAGTAAGAGGGAGCCTCCTCACCTACGAGCAGTACTTC
TRBJ2-1 | TRBD2 | - | TRBV28 | CASRITLGGNEQFF | TGTGCCAGCAGAATCACACTGGGGGGGAATGAGCAGTTCTTC
TRBJ2-7 | - | - | TRBV27 | CATLADGYEQYF | TGTGCCACTCTTGCCGACGGGTACGAGCAGTACTTC
TRBJ2-1 | - | few | TRBV7-3 | CASSLVSGEYNEQFF | TGTGCCAGCAGCTTAGTGTCGGGAGAGTACAATGAGCAGTTCTTC
TRBJ1-5 | - | few | TRBV7-9 | CASSLQGSNQPQHF | TGTGCCAGCAGCTTACAGGGTAGCAATCAGCCCCAGCATTTT
TRBJ2-3 | - | - | TRBV7-9 | CASSLVGSAPDTQYF | TGTGCCAGCAGCTTAGTCGGGAGTGCCCCAGATACGCAGTATTTT
TRBJ2-1 | - | many | TRBV14 | CASSQAGLAPNNEQFF | TGTGCCAGCAGCCAAGCTGGGCTAGCGCCTAACAATGAGCAGTTCTTC
TRBJ2-1 | TRBD2 | - | TRBV29-1 | CSLVGLAGNNEQFF | TGCAGCCTCGTCGGTCTAGCGGGGAACAATGAGCAGTTCTTC
TRBJ2-2 | - | - | TRBV9 | CASSAPHRGTGELFF | TGTGCCAGCAGCGCACCCCATCGGGGCACCGGGGAGCTGTTTTTT
TRBJ2-1 | TRBD2 | - | TRBV5-6 | CASSSKAHGLAVYNEQFF | TGTGCCAGCAGCTCTAAAGCCCACGGACTAGCGGTCTACAATGAGCAGTTCTTC
TRBJ2-7 | TRBD2 | few | TRBV28 | CASKRLAAYYEQYF | TGTGCCAGCAAGAGACTAGCGGCCTACTACGAGCAGTACTTC
TRBJ2-1 | - | few | TRBV6-5 | CASSINNEQFF | TGTGCCAGCAGTATAAATAATGAGCAGTTCTTC
TRBJ1-1 | - | few | TRBV19 | CASSIPTLYTEAFF | TGTGCCAGTAGTATCCCCACACTCTACACTGAAGCTTTCTTT
TRBJ1-2 | TRBD1 | - | TRBV7-8 | CASSLGTGGYTF | TGTGCCAGCAGCTTAGGGACAGGCGGCTACACCTTC
TRBJ2-1 | - | few | TRBV9 | CASSGNEQFF | TGTGCCAGCAGCGGCAATGAGCAGTTCTTC
TRBJ2-2 | - | - | TRBV4-1 | CASGGTGELFF | TGTGCCAGCGGAGGGACCGGGGAGCTGTTTTTT
TRBJ2-6 | - | - | TRBV29-1 | CSVEKWQGAGANVLTF | TGCAGCGTTGAAAAATGGCAGGGAGCTGGGGCCAACGTCCTGACTTTC
TRBJ2-4 | - | - | TRBV19 | CASIGAAKNIQYF | TGTGCCAGTATAGGAGCTGCCAAAAACATTCAGTACTTC
TRBJ1-5 | TRBD1 | few | TRBV7-8 | CASSPQTGQQPQHF | TGTGCCAGCAGCCCCCAGACAGGGCAACAGCCCCAGCATTTT
TRBJ1-2 | - | - | TRBV21-1 | CASSKSGTGTHNYGYTF | TGTGCCAGCAGCAAATCCGGGACAGGTACTCATAACTATGGCTACACCTTC
TRBJ2-7 | - | - | TRBV5-1 | CASSLGGYEQYF | TGCGCCAGCAGCTTGGGGGGCTACGAGCAGTACTTC
TRBJ2-2 | TRBD2 | - | TRBV9 | CASSARTSGYTGELFF | TGTGCCAGCAGCGCTCGGACTAGCGGATACACCGGGGAGCTGTTTTTT
TRBJ2-5 | TRBD2 | - | TRBV7-9 | CASSSPKAGEQETQYF | TGTGCCAGCAGCTCCCCCAAAGCGGGAGAGCAAGAGACCCAGTACTTC
TRBJ2-1 | - | few | TRBV2 | CASSPGTSSYNEQFF | TGTGCCAGCAGCCCAGGCACTTCCTCTTACAATGAGCAGTTCTTC
TRBJ1-1 | - | - | TRBV5-1 | CASSLYSPRNTEAFF | TGCGCCAGCAGCCTCTACTCCCCTAGGAACACTGAAGCTTTCTTT
TRBJ2-5 | TRBD2 | few | TRBV28 | CASSSERDSETQYF | TGTGCCAGCAGTTCCGAGCGGGATTCAGAGACCCAGTACTTC
TRBJ2-7 | - | once | TRBV6-1 | CASSGQRPSYEQYF | TGTGCCAGCAGTGGACAGCGCCCTTCCTACGAGCAGTACTTC
TRBJ2-3 | - | - | TRBV29-1 | CSVYDNTDTQYF | TGCAGCGTTTATGACAACACAGATACGCAGTATTTT
TRBJ2-7 | - | - | TRBV7-9 | CASSPQVQIEQYF | TGTGCCAGCAGCCCGCAGGTCCAGATCGAGCAGTACTTC
TRBJ1-1 | - | - | TRBV7-8 | CASSFGVTNTEAFF | TGTGCCAGCAGCTTTGGGGTGACTAACACTGAAGCTTTCTTT
TRBJ2-5 | - | few | TRBV28 | CASSLLGGSPGETQYF | TGTGCCAGCAGTTTATTGGGGGGCAGTCCGGGAGAGACCCAGTACTTC
TRBJ2-2 | TRBD1 | - | TRBV29-1 | CSVEYAGQGYTGELFF | TGCAGCGTTGAATACGCCGGACAGGGGTACACCGGGGAGCTGTTTTTT
TRBJ2-1 | TRBD2 | - | TRBV6-1 | CASRTPGLVVEQFF | TGTGCCAGCAGGACCCCGGGACTAGTGGTTGAGCAGTTCTTC
TRBJ1-5 | - | many | TRBV7-8 | CASSLAILQPQHF | TGTGCCAGCAGCTTAGCCATTCTACAGCCCCAGCATTTT
TRBJ2-1 | TRBD2 | - | TRBV27 | CASRAGGVANEQFF | TGTGCCAGCAGAGCGGGAGGGGTTGCCAATGAGCAGTTCTTC
TRBJ2-7 | - | - | TRBV4-1 | CASSQGQAEQYF | TGCGCCAGCAGCCAAGGCCAAGCAGAGCAGTACTTC